A single sample gave rise to the 8 T cell receptor beta chains below, sequenced in a study of T cell responses to AZD1222 COVID-19 vaccine. Some clones are missing from TCRdb's copy, which holds only in-frame ones; the method was immunoSEQ multiplex PCR. The sample shows roughly 180,000 clones, 80% to 90% of them seen only once. This material consisted of peripheral blood, taken on day 0 of AZD1222 vaccination. These receptors were collected from an adult in good health.

V and J are TRBV6-6 and TRBJ2-2; possible D gene TRBD1, 5 bases. Germline V gene sequence: CDR1 MNHNY, CDR2 SVGAGI (reference sequence). The length of the CDR3 is 15 residues. V shed 6 bases and J shed 7 bases, with 18 bases lying between them. The CDR3 DNA is TGTGCCAGCAGGGGCGACAGAGTAACAGTCGGGGAGCTGTTTTTT. Protein product: CASRGDRVTVGELFF.

The chain links TRBV28 to TRBJ2-7; tentative D call: TRBD1 (6 bases). Deletions cut 5 bases from V and 3 bases from J, with 14 bases between. The CDR3 spans 14 residues. Germline CDR1 and CDR2: MDHEN and SYDVKM. The DNA of the CDR3 is TGTGCCAGCAGTCCCTGGGACACCTACTACGAGCAGTACTTC. Translation gives CASSPWDTYYEQYF.

V is TRBV12-3 or TRBV12-4 and J is TRBJ1-1; D not certain. V was pared by 3 bases and J by 7 bases, with 9 bases between. This CDR3 is built from 12 residues. CDR3 residues: CASSLLQLEAFF. For the CDR3, the DNA is TGTGCCAGCAGTTTGTTACAGCTTGAAGCTTTCTTT.

The CDR3 sequence: CATPTPGGLAITYEQYF. The CDR3 DNA reads TGTGCCACCCCGACCCCCGGGGGACTAGCAATTACCTACGAGCAGTACTTC. This chain uses TRBV24-1 with TRBJ2-7; TRBD2 aligns across 9 bases. V lost 9 bases to trimming and J lost 2 bases; unmatched junction nucleotides: 16. This CDR3 has 17 residues. Germline-derived CDR1 and CDR2 are KGHDR and SFDVKD.

The chain is built from TRBV10-1 and TRBJ2-7; D is uncertain. Trimming shortened V by 6 bases and J by 7 bases, and 16 bases separated the two germline ends. CDR1 is WNHNN and CDR2 is SYGVQD in the germline V gene (reference sequence). This CDR3 has 13 residues. The CDR3 nucleotides are TGCGCCAGCAGCCCCGGGTTCCCCGGGGAGCAGTACTTC. Amino acid sequence: CASSPGFPGEQYF.

The V and J genes are TRBV11-2 and TRBJ2-7; 9 bases match TRBD2. Per the germline V gene, CDR1 is SGHAT and CDR2 is FQNNGV. The CDR3 has 15 amino acids. V trimming: 0 bases; J trimming: 2 bases; junction bases outside the gene matches: 2. The CDR3 sequence is CASSLETSGTYEQYF. The CDR3 region has the DNA TGTGCCAGCAGCTTAGAGACTAGCGGCACCTACGAGCAGTACTTC.

V usage is TRBV4-1 and J usage is TRBJ1-3; D is perhaps TRBD1 (6 bases). This CDR3 is 16 amino acids long. The germline CDR1 and CDR2 sequences are MGHRA and YSYEKL. The ends were cut back, 2 bases at V and 0 bases at J, with 11 bases in the middle. Here the CDR3 reads CASSQSTGNSGNTIYF. The CDR3 nucleotides are TGCGCCAGCAGCCAAAGCACAGGGAACTCTGGAAACACCATATATTTT.

V is TRBV9 and J is TRBJ1-2, with 8 bases fitting TRBD1. The CDR3 covers 15 residues. Germline V gives CDR1 SGDLS, CDR2 YYNGEE. V gave up 0 bases and J gave up 5 bases; unmatched junction bases: 6. CDR3 nucleotides: TGTGCCAGCAGCGTAGCGGGACAGGCTTCTTATGGCTACACCTTC. It translates to CASSVAGQASYGYTF.